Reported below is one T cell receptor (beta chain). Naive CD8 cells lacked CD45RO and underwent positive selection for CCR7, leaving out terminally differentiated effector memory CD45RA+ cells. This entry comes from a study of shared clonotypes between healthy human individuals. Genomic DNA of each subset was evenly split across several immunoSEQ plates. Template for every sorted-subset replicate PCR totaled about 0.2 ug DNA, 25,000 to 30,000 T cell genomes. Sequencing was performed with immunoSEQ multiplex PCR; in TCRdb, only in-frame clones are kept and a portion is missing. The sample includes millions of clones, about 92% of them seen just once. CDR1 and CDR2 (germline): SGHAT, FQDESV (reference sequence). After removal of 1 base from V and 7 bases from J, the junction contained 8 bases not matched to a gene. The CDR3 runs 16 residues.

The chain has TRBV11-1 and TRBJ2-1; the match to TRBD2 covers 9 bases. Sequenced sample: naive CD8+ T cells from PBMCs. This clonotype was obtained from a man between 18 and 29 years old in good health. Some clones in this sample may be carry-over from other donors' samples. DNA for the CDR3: TGTGCCAGCAGCTTAGATTGGCGGGAGGGTCGGAATGAGCAGTTCTTC. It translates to CASSLDWREGRNEQFF.